Here is one T cell receptor (beta chain) with its context. Measured with immunoSEQ multiplex PCR; TCRdb has only the in-frame clones, and not every one. This table holds 150,000 to 200,000 clones, approximately 88% found once. This record comes from a study of blood T cell repertoires in COVID-19. The trim removed 8 bases at V and 7 bases at J, leaving 8 bases unmatched. This CDR3 is built from 14 residues. CDR1 is SNHLY and CDR2 is FYNNEI in the germline V gene. Material: PBMCs or T cells enriched from blood (not recorded which). This sequence was found in a woman aged 60 to 75 who had recovered from COVID-19. The chain has TRBV2 and TRBJ2-1, with 10 bases aligning to TRBD2. The CDR3 protein is CASVWLAGVNEQFF. CDR3 nucleotide sequence: TGTGCCAGCGTATGGCTAGCGGGAGTGAATGAGCAGTTCTTC.